This T cell receptor (beta chain) was sequenced for a study of cytomegalovirus exposure and HLA in healthy donors (dated by TCRdb to 2017 to 2019). Regarding the study in general: An earlier analysis of roughly 500 of the donors reported about 250 Gb of sequence data and roughly 100 million unique TCR beta sequences from about 179 million T cells. In a later genetic analysis, genome-wide SNP genotypes for about 65% of the roughly 700 donors were used, and that subset was treated as a discovery cohort. Among the roughly 400 genotyped donors, approximately 81% belonged to the genetic ancestry cluster associated with self-reported Caucasian donors. Every discovery cohort repertoire had been produced on one sequencing platform. The study combined high-throughput TCR immunosequencing, statistical association of individual TCRs with disease status, and machine learning to predict cytomegalovirus infection status. Donor age, sex, ethnicity and CMV serostatus were compiled together with the repertoire data. Among a few hundred genotyped donors of the cohort, an average of roughly 240,000 unique TCR beta nucleotide sequences were sequenced per donor, roughly 18% of them non-productive. Both class I and class II loci were covered by HLA typing, at four-digit resolution. An earlier analysis of some 500 of the donors applied high-throughput TCR beta sequencing to assess whether each TCR beta V gene segment acted as functional or pseudogenic. In the later analysis, no new phenotypic data were used to find candidate immune exposures; instead, reliance was placed on TCR beta sequences and their occurrence across donors. Using immunosequencing, the study profiled T cell repertoires from about 620 subjects and related those repertoires to cytomegalovirus serostatus. The study aimed to test whether signatures of past pathogen exposure could be identified by cataloging public T cell receptors. Five DR-DQ haplotypes were treated as single units for association and clustering because of strong linkage in the cohort. Typing coverage varied by locus: roughly 629-640 donors for A, B, C, DRB1 and DQB1; roughly 500 for DQA1; nearly 610 for DPA1; 400 to 480 for DPB1. About 300 gigabases of sequencing data and 78 million or so unique TCR sequences were included in an early release covering 550 to 650 HLA-typed donors. In a later analysis, previously published TCR beta repertoires from several hundred donors were re-analyzed and high-resolution HLA genotyping was added so that TCR occurrence patterns could be studied. Besides the first cohort of 666 subjects, a separate validation cohort made up of over 100 different subjects was used. The study at large found these results: A further reported finding was that TCR beta sequences accurately predicted the HLA-A and HLA-B alleles for most subjects in the first cohort. This cohort had only TCR beta chains sequenced, and the lack of alpha or paired-chain data limited which features could be detected. An earlier analysis of approximately 600 of the donors showed that most TCR beta V segments appeared in productive rearrangements either about 87% or about 30% of the time, which broadly matched IMGT annotations. In a later analysis, HLA-associated TCR beta chains showed more clonal expansion and lower generation probabilities than non-associated chains that were equally common. Because the 87-base-pair reads could not distinguish some IMGT-functional V segments, including TRBV6-2 and TRBV6-3, those segments were excluded. Most TCR sequences were seen in very few donors, while some public TCRs were found in many individuals. A group of highly shared sequence variants was considered likely to be a technical artifact of the sequencing pipeline. A few of the identified cytomegalovirus-associated TCR beta chains were confirmed in vitro to be specific for cytomegalovirus antigens. Because some donors lacked HLA typing at each locus, the association tests relied only on the typed subset. According to a later analysis, parvovirus B19, influenza, CMV and Epstein-Barr virus appeared linked to several top co-occurrence clusters. In both the original and validation cohorts, the classifier was reported to diagnose cytomegalovirus status with high specificity and sensitivity. According to a later genetic analysis, donors in an Asian-associated ancestry cluster had fewer N-insertions in productive TCRs than the approximately 670-donor mean. A later analysis found that TCR association rates varied across HLA loci, with DRB1 alleles showing the most associated TCRs and HLA-C alleles the fewest. Linkage disequilibrium might explain the correlated functional status among segregating V segments, but an unknown experimental factor could not be excluded. At a false discovery rate of 0.05, a later analysis linked under 20,000 TCR beta sequences to specific HLA alleles. In a later analysis, most CMV-associated TCR beta chains were found to appear HLA-restricted, with HLA associations seemingly driven largely by CMV exposure. Roughly uniform sequencing depth across donors was assumed in presence/absence analyses, although this assumption may not hold. The authors suggested that the approach could potentially be extended to other disease states and immunological phenotypes. Because counts were too low, under 20 rarely observed V segments, including chromosome 9 orphons, were left out of the earlier analysis of several hundred of the donors. The study listed around 160 TCR beta chains as associated with cytomegalovirus. V-gene and J-gene trimming of TCR beta chains was associated with a missense DCLRE1C variant in a later genetic analysis, and the association was replicated in an independent cohort. The only immune exposure information available for the cohort was CMV serostatus. Assigning TCR associations to individual alleles was difficult when HLA alleles, especially DR and DQ, strongly co-occurred.

A remark on this clone: Its antigen is not yet known. There are no base qualities to consult, and no much larger clone falls within one base.

The cohort consisted of some 670 healthy bone marrow donors. At the time of sampling, every cohort member was nominally healthy, though immune exposures that went unrecorded were likely present. The donor tested CMV seronegative, placing the donor among the 300 to 400 seronegative members of the cohort. A peripheral blood sample was provided by each donor, and peripheral blood mononuclear cells were used for TCR beta sequencing. Genomic DNA extraction from the blood cell samples was performed with the Qiagen DNeasy Blood Extraction Kit. The receptor library was made with the immunoSEQ multiplex PCR assay. For the multiplex PCR, a mixture combining 60 forward primers for TCR Vbeta segments and 13 reverse primers for TCR Jbeta segments was used. Amplification of the CDR3 region of rearranged TCR beta genes was performed with a multiplex PCR assay on genomic DNA. Amplified TCR beta libraries were sequenced as 87-base-pair reads on the Illumina HiSeq System. On the study's bioinformatics: A later analysis tallied 75 million to 95 million unique TCR beta chains across the 666 repertoires, and around 12 million of those chains were shared by two or more donors. Raw reads were error-corrected and collapsed into unique sequences with a nearest-neighbor algorithm that merged closely related sequences to remove PCR and sequencing errors. V, D and J gene segments were assigned by aligning CDR3 sequences to IMGT reference sequences. Each retained sequence needed at least a six-nucleotide match to both a V gene segment and a J gene segment. Rearrangements were called productive when the CDR3 lacked stop codons and stayed in frame with V and J; all others were non-productive. CDR3 was defined by IMGT convention, running from the second conserved V-encoded cysteine to the conserved J-encoded phenylalanine. The earlier analysis of 500 to 650 of the donors excluded any sequence lacking an unambiguous match to a single V gene segment. In an earlier analysis of some 590 of the donors, V segments were called functional above 56.7% productive rearrangements and were called segregating when the between-donor standard deviation exceeded 5%. A statistical classification framework was built for diagnosing cytomegalovirus status from the catalog of TCR beta chain sequences. In a later analysis, V and J genes were assigned by comparing TCR nucleotide sequences against IMGT/GENE-DB human TR gene sequences. In a later analysis, CDR3 sequences and most-parsimonious VDJ recombination scenarios were assigned using the TCRdist pipeline. In a later analysis, each TCR beta chain was defined by its CDR3 amino acid sequence together with its V-gene family, and reads lacking a unique V-gene family were excluded. A later analysis removed nearly 600 highly shared, low-generation-probability nucleotide sequences to deal with suspected cross-contamination and a sequencing artifact. In a later analysis, a clonal expansion index was calculated for each public chain from normalized within-repertoire ranks of inferred template counts. In a later analysis, generation probabilities were computed with a VDJ recombination model fitted to out-of-frame rearrangements, and the resulting probabilities were checked against IGoR. In a later analysis, TCR-TCR, TCR-HLA and TCR-CMV co-occurrence was scored with hypergeometric tests, and a repertoire-size bias correction was applied to TCR pairs. In a later analysis, false discovery rates were estimated by permuting HLA or CMV assignments 20 times. In a later analysis, co-occurring TCRs were grouped using DBSCAN, with TCRdist sequence similarity added in when clustering inside HLA-allele-positive subsets. For co-occurrence clustering, repertoires with fewer than 30,000 or more than 120,000 public chains were excluded, along with several repertoires with anomalous nucleotide sharing. TCRdb stores this immuneACCESS table with in-frame sequences only. Part of the clones is absent; in the studies checked, under half of the shortfall reflects unresolved V genes, and no reason is known for the rest. Clonal size and the V and J genes are those of that table, whereas D and trimming came from the DNA. The table for this sample lists 100,000 to 150,000 clones; less than 85% of them were counted only once. 1.5% of the sample belongs to the ten largest clones.

Trimming at the junction amounts to 6 bases on V and 0 bases on J, and the germline ends lie 13 bases apart. CDR1 is given as SNHLY and CDR2 as FYNNEI, both from the germline V gene. The CDR3 starts with the cysteine, ends with the phenylalanine, and has 15 residues. Of all the DNA, just the CDR3 is kept, 45 bases in frame from base 1. Sequencing was done on a sample of PBMCs. The V and J genes are TRBV2 and TRBJ2-3, with the D gene too uncertain to name. The clonotype comes from a man between 35 and 55 years old in good health and CMV-seronegative. The CDR3 is CASRGPGSSTDTQYF. The nucleotides are TGTGCCAGCAGGGGCCCTGGCTCTAGCACAGATACGCAGTATTTT.